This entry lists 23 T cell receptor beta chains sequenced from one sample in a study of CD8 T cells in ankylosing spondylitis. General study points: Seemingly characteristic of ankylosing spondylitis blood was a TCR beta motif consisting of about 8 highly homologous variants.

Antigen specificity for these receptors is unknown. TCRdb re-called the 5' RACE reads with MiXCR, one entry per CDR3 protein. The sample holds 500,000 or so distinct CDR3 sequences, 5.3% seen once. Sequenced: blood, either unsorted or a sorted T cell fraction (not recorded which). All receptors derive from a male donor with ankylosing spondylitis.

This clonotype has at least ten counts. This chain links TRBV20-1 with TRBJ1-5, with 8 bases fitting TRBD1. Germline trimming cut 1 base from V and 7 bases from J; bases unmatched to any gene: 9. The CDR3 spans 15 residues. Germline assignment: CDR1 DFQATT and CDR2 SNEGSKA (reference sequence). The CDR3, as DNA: TGCAGTGCTAGAGTTTTCGACAGGGGTAAACAGCCCCAGCATTTT. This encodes CSARVFDRGKQPQHF.

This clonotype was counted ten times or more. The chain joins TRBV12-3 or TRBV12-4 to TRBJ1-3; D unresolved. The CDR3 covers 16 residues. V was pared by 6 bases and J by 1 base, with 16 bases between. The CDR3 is CASSRRQAGSGNTIYF. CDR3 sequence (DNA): TGTGCCAGCAGCCGTCGGCAGGCAGGATCTGGAAACACCATATATTTT.

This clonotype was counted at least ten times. CDR3 region: CASSQGSGRAEGDEQFF. DNA of the CDR3: TGCGCCAGCAGCCAAGGGAGCGGGAGGGCCGAAGGCGATGAGCAGTTCTTC. The rearrangement joins TRBV4-3 to TRBJ2-1, with TRBD2 matching over 10 bases. This CDR3 is 17 amino acids long. The germline V gene has CDR1 LGHNA and CDR2 YSLEER. The V segment lost 1 base and the J segment 8 bases; nucleotides outside the gene matches: 11.

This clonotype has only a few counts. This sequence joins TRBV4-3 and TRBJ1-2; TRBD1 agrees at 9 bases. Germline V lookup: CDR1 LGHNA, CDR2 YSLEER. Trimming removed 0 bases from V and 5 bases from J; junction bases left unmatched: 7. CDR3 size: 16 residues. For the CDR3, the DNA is TGCGCCAGCAGCCAAGAGGATGGACAGGGGTGGTATGGCTACACCTTC. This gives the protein CASSQEDGQGWYGYTF.

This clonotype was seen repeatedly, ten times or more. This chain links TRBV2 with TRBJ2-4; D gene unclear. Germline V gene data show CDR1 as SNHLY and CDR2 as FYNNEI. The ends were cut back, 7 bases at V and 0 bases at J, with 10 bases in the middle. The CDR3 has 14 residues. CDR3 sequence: CASKGLLAKNIQYF. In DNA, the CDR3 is TGTGCCAGCAAGGGTTTATTAGCCAAAAACATTCAGTACTTC.

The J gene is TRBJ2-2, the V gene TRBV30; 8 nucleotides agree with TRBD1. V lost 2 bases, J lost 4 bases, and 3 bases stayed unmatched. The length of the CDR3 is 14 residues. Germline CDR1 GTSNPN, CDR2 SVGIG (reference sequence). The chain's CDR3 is CAWSLQGGTGELFF. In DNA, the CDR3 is TGTGCCTGGAGTTTACAGGGGGGCACCGGGGAGCTGTTTTTT.

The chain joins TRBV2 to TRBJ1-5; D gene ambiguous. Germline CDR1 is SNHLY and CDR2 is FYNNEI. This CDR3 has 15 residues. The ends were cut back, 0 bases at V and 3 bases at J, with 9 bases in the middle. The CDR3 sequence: CASSEAVPYNQPQHF. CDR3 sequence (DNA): TGTGCCAGCAGTGAAGCGGTGCCCTACAATCAGCCCCAGCATTTT.

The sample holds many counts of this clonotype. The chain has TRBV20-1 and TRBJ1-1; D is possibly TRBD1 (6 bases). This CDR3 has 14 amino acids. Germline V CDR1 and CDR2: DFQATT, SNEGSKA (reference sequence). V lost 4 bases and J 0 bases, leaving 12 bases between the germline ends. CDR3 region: CSAKRGGMNTEAFF. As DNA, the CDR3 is TGCAGTGCTAAGCGGGGGGGCATGAACACTGAAGCTTTCTTT.

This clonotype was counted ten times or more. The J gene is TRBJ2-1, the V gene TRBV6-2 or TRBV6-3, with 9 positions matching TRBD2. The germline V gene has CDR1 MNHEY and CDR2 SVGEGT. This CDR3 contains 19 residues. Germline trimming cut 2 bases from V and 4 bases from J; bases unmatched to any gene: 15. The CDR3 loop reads CASSYTPLDLAGKYNEQFF. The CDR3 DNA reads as TGTGCCAGCAGTTACACCCCTCTCGACCTAGCGGGGAAATACAATGAGCAGTTCTTC.

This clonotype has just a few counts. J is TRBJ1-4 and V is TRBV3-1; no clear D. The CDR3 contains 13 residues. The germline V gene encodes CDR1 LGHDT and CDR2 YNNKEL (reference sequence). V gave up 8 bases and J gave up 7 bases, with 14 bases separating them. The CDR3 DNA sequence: TGTGCCAGCTCCGAGTGGGGAGGTGAAAAACTGTTTTTT. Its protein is CASSEWGGEKLFF.

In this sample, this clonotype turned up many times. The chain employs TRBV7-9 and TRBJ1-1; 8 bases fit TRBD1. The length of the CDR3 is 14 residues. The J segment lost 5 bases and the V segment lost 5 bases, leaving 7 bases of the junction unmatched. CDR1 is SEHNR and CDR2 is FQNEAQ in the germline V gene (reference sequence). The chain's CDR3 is CASSPRTGWTEAFF. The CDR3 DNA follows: TGTGCCAGCAGCCCTCGGACAGGGTGGACTGAAGCTTTCTTT.

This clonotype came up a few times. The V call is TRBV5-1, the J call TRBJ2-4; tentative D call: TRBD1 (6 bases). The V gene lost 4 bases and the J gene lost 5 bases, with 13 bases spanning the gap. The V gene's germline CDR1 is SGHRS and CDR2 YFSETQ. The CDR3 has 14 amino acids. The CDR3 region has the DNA TGCGCCAGCAGCACAACAGGGATCGAAAACATTCAGTACTTC. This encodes CASSTTGIENIQYF.

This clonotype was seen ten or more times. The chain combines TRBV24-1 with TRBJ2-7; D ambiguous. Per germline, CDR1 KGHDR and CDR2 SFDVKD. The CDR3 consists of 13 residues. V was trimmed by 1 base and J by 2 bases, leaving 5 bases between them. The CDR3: CATSDFRTYEQYF. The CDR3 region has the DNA TGTGCCACCAGTGATTTCCGCACCTACGAGCAGTACTTC.

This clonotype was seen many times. As DNA, the CDR3 is TGTGCCACCAGCCCAGGGAACAGGGCCTTTTACTACAATGAGCAGTTCTTC. It translates to CATSPGNRAFYYNEQFF. The chain employs TRBV15 and TRBJ2-1; the D gene is possibly TRBD1 (6 bases). Trimming stripped 5 bases from V and 3 bases from J, with 20 bases between. Germline V gene sequence: CDR1 LNHNV, CDR2 YYDKDF (reference sequence). CDR3 size: 17 residues. The variable domain in full, with the rest retrieved from reference TRBV15 and TRBJ2-1, is DAMVIQNPRYQVTQFGKPVTLSCSQTLNHNVMYWYQQKSSQAPKLLFHYYDKDFNNEADTPDNFQSRRPNTSFCFLDIRSPGLGDTAMYLCATSPGNRAFYYNEQFFGPGTRLTVL.

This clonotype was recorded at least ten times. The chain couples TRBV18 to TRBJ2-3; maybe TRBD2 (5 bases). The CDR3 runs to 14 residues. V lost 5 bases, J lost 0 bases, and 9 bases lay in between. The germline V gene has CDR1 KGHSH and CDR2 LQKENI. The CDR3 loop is CASSSLASTDTQYF. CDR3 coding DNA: TGTGCCAGCTCATCCCTAGCTAGCACAGATACGCAGTATTTT.

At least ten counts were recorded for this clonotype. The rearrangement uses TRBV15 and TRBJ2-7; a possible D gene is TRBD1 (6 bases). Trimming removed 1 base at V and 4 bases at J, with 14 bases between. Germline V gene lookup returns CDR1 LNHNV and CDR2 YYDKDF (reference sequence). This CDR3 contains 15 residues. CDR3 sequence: CATSRGNLQGYEQYF. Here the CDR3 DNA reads TGTGCCACCAGCAGAGGGAACCTACAGGGTTACGAGCAGTACTTC.

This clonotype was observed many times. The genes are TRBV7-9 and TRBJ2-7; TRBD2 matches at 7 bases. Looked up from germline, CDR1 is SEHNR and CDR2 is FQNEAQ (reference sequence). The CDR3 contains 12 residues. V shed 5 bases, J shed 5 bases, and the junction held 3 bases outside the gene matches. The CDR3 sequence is CASSRTSDEQYF. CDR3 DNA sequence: TGTGCCAGCAGCCGCACTAGCGACGAGCAGTACTTC.

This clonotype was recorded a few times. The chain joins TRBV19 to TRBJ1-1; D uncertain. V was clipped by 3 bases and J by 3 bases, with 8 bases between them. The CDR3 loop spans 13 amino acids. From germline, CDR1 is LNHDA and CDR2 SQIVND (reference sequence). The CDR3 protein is CASSMSPYTEAFF. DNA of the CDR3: TGTGCCAGTAGTATGTCCCCCTACACTGAAGCTTTCTTT. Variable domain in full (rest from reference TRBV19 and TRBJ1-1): DGGITQSPKYLFRKEGQNVTLSCEQNLNHDAMYWYRQDPGQGLRLIYYSQIVNDFQKGDIAEGYSVSREKKESFPLTVTSAQKNPTAFYLCASSMSPYTEAFFGQGTRLTVV.

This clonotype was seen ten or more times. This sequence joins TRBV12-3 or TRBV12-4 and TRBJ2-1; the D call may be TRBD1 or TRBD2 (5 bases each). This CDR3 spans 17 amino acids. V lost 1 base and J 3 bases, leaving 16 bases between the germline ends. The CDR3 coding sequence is TGTGCCAGCAGTTTAGTTTTGGACGCTGGGGGCTACAATGAGCAGTTCTTC. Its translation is CASSLVLDAGGYNEQFF.

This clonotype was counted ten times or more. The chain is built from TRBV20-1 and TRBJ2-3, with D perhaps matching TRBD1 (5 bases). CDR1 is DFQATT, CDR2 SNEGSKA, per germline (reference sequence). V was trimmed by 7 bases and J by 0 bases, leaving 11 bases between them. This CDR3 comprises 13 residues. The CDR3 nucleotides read TGCAGTGGCAGGGTTATGAGCACAGATACGCAGTATTTT. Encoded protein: CSGRVMSTDTQYF.

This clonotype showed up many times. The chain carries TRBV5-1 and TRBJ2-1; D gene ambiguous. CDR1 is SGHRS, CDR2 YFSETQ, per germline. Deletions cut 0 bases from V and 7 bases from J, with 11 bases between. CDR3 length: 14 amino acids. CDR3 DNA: TGCGCCAGCAGCTTGGCGGCCAGCCAGAATGAGCAGTTCTTC. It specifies CASSLAASQNEQFF.

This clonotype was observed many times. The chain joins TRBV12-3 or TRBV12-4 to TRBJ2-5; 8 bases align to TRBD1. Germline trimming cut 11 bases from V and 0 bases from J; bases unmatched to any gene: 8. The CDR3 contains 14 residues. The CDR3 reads CASSQGEYQETQYF. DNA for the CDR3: TGTGCCTCCTCACAGGGGGAGTACCAAGAGACCCAGTACTTC.

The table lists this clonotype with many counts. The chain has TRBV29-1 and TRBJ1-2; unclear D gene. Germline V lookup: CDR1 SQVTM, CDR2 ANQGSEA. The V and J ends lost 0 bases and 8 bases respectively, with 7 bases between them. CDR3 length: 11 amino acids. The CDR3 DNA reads TGCAGCGTTGAAGATTTTTCCGGCTACACCTTC. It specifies CSVEDFSGYTF.